This T cell receptor beta chain was retrieved from a study of cytomegalovirus exposure and HLA in healthy donors. Amplification used 60 Vbeta primers and 13 Jbeta primers. Only in-frame clones appear in the TCRdb table, and some are missing; sequencing was by immunoSEQ multiplex PCR. This table has 150,000 to 200,000 clones, 62% appearing once. The study sampled nominally healthy donors, though unrecorded immune exposures were likely. Concerning this clone: Its cognate antigen is unknown.

Per germline, CDR1 LGHNA and CDR2 YSLEER. The CDR3 is 14 amino acids. Study-wide results and limits: Later analysis showed most CMV-associated TCR beta chains appearing HLA-restricted.

The sequence was collected from a middle-aged man in good health and CMV-seronegative. Source material: PBMCs. The chain recombines TRBV4-3 with TRBJ2-5, with D tentatively TRBD1 (7 bases). With the DNA end fitting TRBJ2-7 better, the J assignment may be wrong. The CDR3, as DNA: TGCGCCAGCAGCCAAGCGACAGGGAGGTACGAGCAGTACTTC. Translation gives CASSQATGRYEQYF.